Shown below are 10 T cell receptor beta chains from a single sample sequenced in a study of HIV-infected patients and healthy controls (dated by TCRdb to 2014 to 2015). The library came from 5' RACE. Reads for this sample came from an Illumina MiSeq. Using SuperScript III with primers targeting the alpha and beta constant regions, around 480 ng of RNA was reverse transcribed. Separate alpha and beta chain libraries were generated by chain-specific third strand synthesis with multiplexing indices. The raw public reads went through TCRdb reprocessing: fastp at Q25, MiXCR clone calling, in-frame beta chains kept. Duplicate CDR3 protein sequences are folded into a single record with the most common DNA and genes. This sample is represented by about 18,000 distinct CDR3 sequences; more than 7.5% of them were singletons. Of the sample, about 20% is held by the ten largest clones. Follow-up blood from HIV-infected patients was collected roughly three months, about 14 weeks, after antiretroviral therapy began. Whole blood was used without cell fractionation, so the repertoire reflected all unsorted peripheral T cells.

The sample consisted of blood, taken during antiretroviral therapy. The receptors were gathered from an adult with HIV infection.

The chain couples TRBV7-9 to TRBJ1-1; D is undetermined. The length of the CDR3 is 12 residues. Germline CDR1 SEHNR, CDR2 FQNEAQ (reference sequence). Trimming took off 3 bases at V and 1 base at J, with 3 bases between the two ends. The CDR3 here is CASSFGNTEAFF. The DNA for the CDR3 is TGTGCCAGCAGCTTCGGGAACACTGAAGCTTTCTTT.

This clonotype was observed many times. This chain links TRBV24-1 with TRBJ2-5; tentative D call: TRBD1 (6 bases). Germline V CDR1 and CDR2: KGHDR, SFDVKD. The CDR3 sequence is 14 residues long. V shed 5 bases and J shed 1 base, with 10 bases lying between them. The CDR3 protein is CATSGPGVQETQYF. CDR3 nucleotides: TGTGCCACCAGTGGGCCAGGGGTCCAAGAGACCCAGTACTTC.

This CDR3 reads CASSLLAGSYEQYF. The CDR3 nucleotides read TGTGCCAGCAGTTTACTAGCGGGGTCCTACGAGCAGTACTTC. V and J are TRBV27 and TRBJ2-7, with 9 bases matching TRBD2. The V gene end was trimmed by 2 bases and the J gene end by 1 base; junction bases not matched to a gene: 0. CDR3 size: 14 residues. Germline V lookup: CDR1 MNHEY, CDR2 SMNVEV (reference sequence).

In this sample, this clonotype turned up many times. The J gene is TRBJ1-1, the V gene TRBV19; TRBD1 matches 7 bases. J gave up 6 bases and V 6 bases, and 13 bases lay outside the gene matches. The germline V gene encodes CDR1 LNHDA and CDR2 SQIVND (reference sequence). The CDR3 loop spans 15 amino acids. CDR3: CASRVKRGRQPEAFF. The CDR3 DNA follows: TGTGCCAGTAGGGTGAAAAGGGGGCGACAGCCTGAAGCTTTCTTT.

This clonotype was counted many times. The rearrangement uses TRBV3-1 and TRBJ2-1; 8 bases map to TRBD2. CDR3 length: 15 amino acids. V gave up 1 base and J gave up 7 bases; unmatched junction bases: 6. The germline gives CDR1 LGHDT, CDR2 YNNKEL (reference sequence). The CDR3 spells CASSQVGGGPNEQFF. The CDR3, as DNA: TGTGCCAGCAGCCAAGTCGGCGGGGGGCCAAATGAGCAGTTCTTC.

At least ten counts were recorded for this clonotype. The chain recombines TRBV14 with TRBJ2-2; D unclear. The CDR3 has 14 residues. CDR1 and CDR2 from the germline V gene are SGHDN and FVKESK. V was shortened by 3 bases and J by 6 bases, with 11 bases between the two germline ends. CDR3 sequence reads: CASSHVYLAGELFF. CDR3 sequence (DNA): TGTGCCAGCAGCCACGTTTACTTGGCCGGGGAGCTGTTTTTT.

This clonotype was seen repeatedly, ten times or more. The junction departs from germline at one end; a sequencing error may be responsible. CDR3 protein: CASSLGTDGTYEQYF. CDR3 nucleotide sequence: TGTGCTAGCAGCTTAGGAACTGACGGTACCTACGAGCAGTACTTC. The J gene is TRBJ2-7, the V gene TRBV7-7, with D unclear. This CDR3 is 15 amino acids long. The germline gives CDR1 SSHAT, CDR2 FNYEAQ (reference sequence).

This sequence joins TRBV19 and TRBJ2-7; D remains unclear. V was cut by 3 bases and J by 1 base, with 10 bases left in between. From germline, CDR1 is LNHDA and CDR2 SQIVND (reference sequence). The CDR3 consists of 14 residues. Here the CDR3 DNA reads TGTGCCAGTAGTATCGGCTCCTCTTCCTACGAGCAGTACTTC. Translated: CASSIGSSSYEQYF. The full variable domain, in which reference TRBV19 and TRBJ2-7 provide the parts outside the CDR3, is DGGITQSPKYLFRKEGQNVTLSCEQNLNHDAMYWYRQDPGQGLRLIYYSQIVNDFQKGDIAEGYSVSREKKESFPLTVTSAQKNPTAFYLCASSIGSSSYEQYFGPGTRLTVT.

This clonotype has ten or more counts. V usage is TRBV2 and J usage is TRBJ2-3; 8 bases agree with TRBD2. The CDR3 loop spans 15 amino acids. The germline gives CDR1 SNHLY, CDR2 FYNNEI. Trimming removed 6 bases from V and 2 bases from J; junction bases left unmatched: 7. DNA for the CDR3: TGTGCCAGCAGCTTGCGGGGGGATCTCACAGATACGCAGTATTTT. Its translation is CASSLRGDLTDTQYF.

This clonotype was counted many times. In nucleotides, the CDR3 is TGTGCCAGCAGCCACAGGGCAGGCGACTACAATGAGCAGTTCTTC. Translating it yields CASSHRAGDYNEQFF. The chain recombines TRBV7-6 with TRBJ2-1; weak D call: TRBD1 (6 bases). V lost 5 bases to trimming and J lost 3 bases, with 14 bases between them. The V gene's germline CDR1 is SGHVS and CDR2 FNYEAQ. This CDR3 is 15 amino acids long.